The TCR beta chain described here comes from a study of vaccination effects on CD4 cells after COVID-19. At the level of the study: Vaccine administered to participants consisted of two doses of either BNT162b2 or mRNA-1273. Study-wide results and caveats: Marked clonal contraction of both clone types appeared late after vaccination. Early post-infection timepoints were missing from the study, which also had few convalescent patients.

Sequenced by immunoSEQ multiplex PCR; TCRdb stores in-frame clones only, minus some. This table holds around 40,000 clones, approximately 72% found once. As regards this clone: Its antigen remains unidentified.

The CDR3 is made up of 16 amino acids. Unmatched junction bases numbered 6, after V lost 0 bases and J lost 4 bases. Germline V lookup: CDR1 LGHNA, CDR2 YNFKEQ. Pools of viral peptides were used by the ViraFEST assay to expand antigen-specific CD4+ T cells ahead of sequencing. At the end of around eleven days of culture, CD4+ T cells were isolated. This individual contracted SARS-CoV-2 between March and December 2020, as verified by PCR. Wells containing 1.5 million to 2.5 million PBMC each were cultured with around 10 IU/ml IL-2 and about 9.6 ug/ml peptides. The chain combines TRBV4-2 with TRBJ2-4; 7 positions agree with TRBD2. This sample comprised CD4+ T cells from PBMCs cultured with a peptide pool, obtained before COVID-19 vaccination. The TCR comes from a human donor who had a prior SARS-CoV-2 infection. The CDR3 protein is CASSQDGERGKNIQYF. CDR3 nucleotides: TGTGCCAGCAGCCAAGATGGGGAGCGGGGTAAAAACATTCAGTACTTC.